Here is one T cell receptor beta chain with its context. Its antigen is unidentified. This entry belongs to a study of OX40 agonist ivuxolimab in advanced cancers. The overall study: Anti-PD-1, anti-PD-L1 or anti-CTLA-4 therapy given earlier was allowed, and 40% had some.

The method was immunoSEQ multiplex PCR; TCRdb's version includes in-frame clones alone and lacks a portion of them. The sample lists approximately 100,000 clones, 90% occurring once. The CDR3 is 17 amino acids. CDR1 is SNHLY and CDR2 is FYNNEI in the germline V gene. With V trimmed by 4 bases and J by 2 bases, 7 bases remained unmatched. The study's findings and limits: Circulating CD4+ and CD8+ T cells showed clonal expansion by week 6 at 0.1 to 3.0 mg/kg. The study found among the lowest clonal expansion in partial responders at 0.1-3.0 mg/kg.

V and J are TRBV2 and TRBJ2-6, with 8 nucleotides matching TRBD1. The starting material was CD4+ or CD8+ T cells sorted from blood, obtained in a trial of the OX40 agonist ivuxolimab. This receptor was identified in an adult with an advanced solid tumor such as melanoma, head and neck, liver or kidney cancer. In DNA form, the CDR3 reads TGTGCCAGCAGTGGGACAGGGTCCATCACTGGGGCCAACGTCCTGACTTTC. Encoded protein: CASSGTGSITGANVLTF.